These 20 T cell receptor beta chains came from one sample sequenced in a study of shared clonotypes between healthy human individuals. Measured with immunoSEQ multiplex PCR; TCRdb has only the in-frame clones, and not every one. The sample consists of about 980,000 clones, 76% of them appearing once. The sequencing sample was made of memory CD4+ T cells sorted from blood. Sample subset: CD45RA-negative fraction. These TCRs come from a young man in good health.

This clone was counted between two and nine times. The chain combines TRBV12-5 with TRBJ2-2; 12 bases line up with TRBD2. CDR3 length equals 15 residues. Germline values: CDR1 LGHNT, CDR2 FRNRAP. Trimming removed 1 base from V and 8 bases from J; junction bases left unmatched: 2. The CDR3 region is CASGLGLAGVGELFF. CDR3 sequence (DNA): TGTGCTAGTGGTTTGGGACTAGCGGGAGTAGGGGAGCTGTTTTTT. The complete variable domain, with remaining parts taken from reference TRBV12-5 and TRBJ2-2, reads DARVTQTPRHKVTEMGQEVTMRCQPILGHNTVFWYRQTMMQGLELLAYFRNRAPLDDSGMPKDRFSAEMPDATLATLKIQPSEPRDSAVYFCASGLGLAGVGELFFGEGSRLTVL.

This sequence joins TRBV6-1 and TRBJ2-2; 7 bases map to TRBD2. Germline V gene sequence: CDR1 MNHNS, CDR2 SASEGT. The CDR3 has 14 residues. After removal of 4 bases from V and 5 bases from J, the junction contained 4 bases not matched to a gene. Here the CDR3 DNA reads TGTGCCAGCAGTGGCCCTAGCGGTACCGGGGAGCTGTTTTTT. It is translated as CASSGPSGTGELFF.

The genes are TRBV30 and TRBJ2-2; 10 bases match TRBD1. This CDR3 spans 13 amino acids. V lost 4 bases and J lost 6; bases outside the gene matches: 2. CDR1 is GTSNPN, CDR2 SVGIG, per germline (reference sequence). The CDR3 bases are TGTGCCTGGAACGGACAGGGGGCCGGGGAGCTGTTTTTT. It yields the protein CAWNGQGAGELFF.

The chain is built from TRBV7-2 and TRBJ2-3, with unresolved D. Per the germline V gene, CDR1 is SGHTA and CDR2 is FQGNSA. V lost 2 bases and J lost 4, with 10 bases in between. The CDR3 is 14 residues long. CDR3 nucleotide sequence: TGTGCCAGCAGCTTAAGTAGGCCTGCAGATACGCAGTATTTT. This sequence encodes CASSLSRPADTQYF.

This clone was counted a few times. Different DNA sequences within this sample yield the same CDR3. The chain carries TRBV11-2 and TRBJ1-1; tentatively, D is TRBD1 (6 bases). Between the trimmed V and J ends, which lost 3 bases and 4 bases, there was a span of 15 bases. The CDR3 extends over 15 amino acids. CDR1 SGHAT and CDR2 FQNNGV come from the germline V gene. CDR3 in DNA: TGTGCCAGCAGCTTGGAAGGGGGGGTAAGCACTGAAGCTTTCTTT. Translated, it gives CASSLEGGVSTEAFF.

The CDR3, as DNA: TGTGCCAGCAGTGAAGAAAAGGGGGCCCGACTAGCGGGAGGTTCTAGAGTAAGCTCCTACGAGCAGTACTTC. Translated, it gives CASSEEKGARLAGGSRVSSYEQYF. V usage is TRBV6-1 and J usage is TRBJ2-7; 13 bases are a match to TRBD2. The junction had 24 bases not matched to a gene; V was cut back by 1 base and J by 0 bases. Germline assignment: CDR1 MNHNS and CDR2 SASEGT. The CDR3 is 24 amino acids.

The chain combines TRBV19 with TRBJ1-1; D is uncertain. The germline V gene has CDR1 LNHDA and CDR2 SQIVND (reference sequence). V dropped 7 bases and J dropped 1 base, with 13 bases sitting between them. The CDR3 is made up of 14 amino acids. CDR3 protein: CASTSLTGNTEAFF. CDR3 DNA: TGTGCCAGTACCTCTCTGACGGGGAACACTGAAGCTTTCTTT.

The table lists this clone with a count of one. The chain combines TRBV18 with TRBJ2-7; the D is unclear. This CDR3 is 12 amino acids long. V lost 2 bases and J 7 bases, leaving 9 bases between the germline ends. In germline, CDR1 is KGHSH, CDR2 LQKENI. DNA for the CDR3: TGTGCCAGCTCACCAATCTCACGAGAGCAGTACTTC. This sequence encodes CASSPISREQYF.

This chain connects TRBV5-1 to TRBJ1-5; weak D call: TRBD1 (5 bases). V shed 0 bases and J shed 0 bases, with 13 bases lying between them. The germline CDR1 and CDR2 sequences are SGHRS and YFSETQ. CDR3 length: 17 residues. The CDR3 nucleotides are TGCGCCAGCAGCTTGGTCCCTACAGGTTATAGCAATCAGCCCCAGCATTTT. Translation: CASSLVPTGYSNQPQHF.

The DNA of the CDR3 is TGTGCCAGCAGCTTGTCACGCCCGAACACCGGGGAGCTGTTTTTT. Amino acids: CASSLSRPNTGELFF. The chain carries TRBV7-9 and TRBJ2-2; D gene uncertain. The CDR3 is made up of 15 amino acids. Germline CDR1 reads SEHNR; CDR2 reads FQNEAQ (reference sequence). V was shortened by 3 bases and J by 0 bases, with 8 bases between the two germline ends.

V usage is TRBV7-8 and J usage is TRBJ2-7; 10 bases line up with TRBD1. J lost 3 bases, V lost 5 bases, and 7 bases had no gene match. Germline loops: CDR1 SGHVS, CDR2 FQNEAQ. The CDR3 is 15 amino acids. The CDR3 sequence is CASSDRDRGSYEQYF. The CDR3 DNA sequence: TGTGCCAGCAGCGACCGGGACAGGGGAAGCTACGAGCAGTACTTC.

This chain uses TRBV2 with TRBJ1-2, with D unresolved. Trimming left V 6 bases short and J 4 bases short, with 12 bases between. The CDR3 length is 13 residues. Germline V gene data show CDR1 as SNHLY and CDR2 as FYNNEI. The CDR3 is CASSLDGLYGYTF. As DNA, the CDR3 is TGTGCCAGCAGCCTAGACGGCCTCTATGGCTACACCTTC.

This sequence joins TRBV9 and TRBJ1-4; no reliable D call. Trimming stripped 0 bases from V and 8 bases from J, with 11 bases between. The CDR3 length is 14 residues. Looked up from germline, CDR1 is SGDLS and CDR2 is YYNGEE. CDR3 sequence (DNA): TGTGCCAGCAGCGTAGACGCGAGCAAGGAAAAACTGTTTTTT. Translating it yields CASSVDASKEKLFF.

The genes are TRBV10-1 and TRBJ1-6; D ambiguous. This CDR3 spans 13 amino acids. Germline lookup yields CDR1 WNHNN and CDR2 SYGVQD (reference sequence). V was cut by 5 bases and J by 9 bases, with 11 bases left in between. CDR3 nucleotides: TGCGCCAGCAGTTTCGGGTTGAGTTCACCCCTCCACTTT. Translated, it gives CASSFGLSSPLHF.

The chain employs TRBV11-2 and TRBJ2-3; D may correspond to TRBD1 or TRBD2 (5 bases each). Germline V gives CDR1 SGHAT, CDR2 FQNNGV. This CDR3 contains 15 residues. V was trimmed by 0 bases and J by 4 bases, leaving 11 bases between them. The CDR3 reads CASSLDGTGPDTQYF. The CDR3 nucleotides read TGTGCCAGCAGCTTAGATGGTACGGGACCAGATACGCAGTATTTT.

Here the CDR3 DNA reads TGCGCCAGCAGCTTGCGGCCAGGGGGAGTCGATACGCAGTATTTT. Protein product: CASSLRPGGVDTQYF. V is TRBV5-1 and J is TRBJ2-3, with 7 nucleotides matching TRBD1. V lost 1 base, J lost 6 bases, and 8 bases stayed unmatched. The CDR3 runs to 15 residues. Germline loops: CDR1 SGHRS, CDR2 YFSETQ.

The genes are TRBV6-5 and TRBJ1-6; a weak D match, TRBD1 (5 bases). Germline-derived CDR1 and CDR2 are MNHEY and SVGAGI. The CDR3 contains 14 residues. With 5 bases removed from V and 7 bases from J, the gap between germline ends came to 12 bases. The CDR3 nucleotides are TGTGCCAGCAGTCAGGGACTGACGAATTCACCCCTCCACTTT. This gives the protein CASSQGLTNSPLHF.

The gene calls are TRBV13 and TRBJ2-7; unclear D gene. Germline assignment: CDR1 PRHDT and CDR2 FYEKMQ (reference sequence). The ends were cut back, 6 bases at V and 2 bases at J, with 8 bases in the middle. The CDR3 covers 12 residues. The CDR3 here is CASRLLPYEQYF. CDR3 sequence (DNA): TGTGCCAGCAGGCTCCTGCCCTACGAGCAGTACTTC. The entire variable domain, with the rest obtained from reference TRBV13 and TRBJ2-7, is as follows: AAGVIQSPRHLIKEKRETATLKCYPIPRHDTVYWYQQGPGQDPQFLISFYEKMQSDKGSIPDRFSAQQFSDYHSELNMSSLELGDSALYFCASRLLPYEQYFGPGTRLTVT.

The rearrangement links TRBV29-1 to TRBJ2-7; tentatively, D is TRBD2 (5 bases). In germline, CDR1 is SQVTM, CDR2 ANQGSEA. V lost 2 bases and J 5 bases, leaving 10 bases between the germline ends. CDR3 length equals 12 residues. The CDR3 DNA reads as TGCAGCGTTGAACGTTCGGGAAACGAGCAGTACTTC. Its protein product is CSVERSGNEQYF.

The J gene is TRBJ1-4, the V gene TRBV5-4; 7 nucleotides line up with TRBD1. Trimming took 3 bases from V and 1 from J; bases not matched to a gene: 0. Per the germline V gene, CDR1 is SGHNT and CDR2 is YYREEE (reference sequence). This CDR3 comprises 14 residues. The CDR3 DNA is TGTGCCAGCAGCTGGGACAGAACTAATGAAAAACTGTTTTTT. Amino acid sequence: CASSWDRTNEKLFF.